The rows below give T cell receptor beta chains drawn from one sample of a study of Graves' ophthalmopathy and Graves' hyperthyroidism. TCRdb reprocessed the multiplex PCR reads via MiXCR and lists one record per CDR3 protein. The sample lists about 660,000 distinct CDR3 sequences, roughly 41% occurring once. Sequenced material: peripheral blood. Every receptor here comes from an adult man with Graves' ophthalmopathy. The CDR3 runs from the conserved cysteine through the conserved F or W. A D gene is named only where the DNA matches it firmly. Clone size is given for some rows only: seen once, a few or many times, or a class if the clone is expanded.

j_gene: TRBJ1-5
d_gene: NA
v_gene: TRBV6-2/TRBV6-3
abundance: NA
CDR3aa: CVSSYGGKQPQHF
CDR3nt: TGTGTCAGCAGTTACGGAGGGAAGCAGCCCCAGCATTTT

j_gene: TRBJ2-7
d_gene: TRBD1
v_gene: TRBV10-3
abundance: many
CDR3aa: CAISGQGRGSYEQYF
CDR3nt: TGTGCCATCAGTGGACAGGGAAGAGGATCCTACGAGCAGTACTTC

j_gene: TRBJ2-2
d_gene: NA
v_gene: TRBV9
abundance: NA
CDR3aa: CASSVDRKPNTGELFF
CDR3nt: TGTGCCAGCAGCGTAGACAGGAAACCTAACACCGGGGAGCTGTTTTTT

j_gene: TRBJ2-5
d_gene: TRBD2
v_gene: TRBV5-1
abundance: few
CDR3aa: CASSLVLAGEETQYF
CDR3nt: TGCGCCAGCAGCTTGGTTCTAGCGGGGGAGGAGACCCAGTACTTC

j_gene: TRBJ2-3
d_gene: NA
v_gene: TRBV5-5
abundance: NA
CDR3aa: CASSSKRTDTQYF
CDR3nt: TGTGCCAGCAGCTCGAAACGCACAGATACGCAGTATTTT

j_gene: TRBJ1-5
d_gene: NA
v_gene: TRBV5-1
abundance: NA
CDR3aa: CASSTSWGNQPQHF
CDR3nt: TGTGCCAGCAGCACAAGTTGGGGCAATCAGCCTCAGCATTTT

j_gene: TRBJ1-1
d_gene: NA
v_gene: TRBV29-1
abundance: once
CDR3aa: CSGSPQGRNTEAFF
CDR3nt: TGCAGCGGCTCACCTCAGGGGCGGAACACTGAAGCTTTCTTT

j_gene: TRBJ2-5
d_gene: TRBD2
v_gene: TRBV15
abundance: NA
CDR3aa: CATGGPVTQYF
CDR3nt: TGTGCCACGGGAGGGCCGGTGACCCAGTACTTC

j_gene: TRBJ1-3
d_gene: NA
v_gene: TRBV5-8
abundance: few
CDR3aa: CASSREFSGNTIYF
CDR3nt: TGTGCCAGCAGCCGGGAGTTTTCTGGAAACACCATATATTTT

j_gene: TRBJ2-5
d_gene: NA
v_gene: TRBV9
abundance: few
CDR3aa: CASSRGSGSGRQETQYF
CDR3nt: TGTGCCAGCTCTAGAGGCTCGGGATCAGGCCGCCAAGAGACCCAGTACTTC

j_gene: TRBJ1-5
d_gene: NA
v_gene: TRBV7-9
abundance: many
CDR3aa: CASSLGAPTANQPQHF
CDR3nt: TGTGCCAGCAGCTTAGGCGCACCTACGGCGAATCAGCCCCAGCATTTT

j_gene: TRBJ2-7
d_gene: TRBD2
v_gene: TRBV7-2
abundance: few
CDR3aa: CASSYTSGGRDEQYF
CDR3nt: TGTGCCAGCAGTTACACTAGCGGGGGGCGCGACGAGCAGTACTTC

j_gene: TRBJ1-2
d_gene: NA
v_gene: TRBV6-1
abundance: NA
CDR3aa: CASSYDDRGGGGYTF
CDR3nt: TGTGCCAGCAGTTACGATGACCGCGGGGGAGGAGGCTACACCTTC

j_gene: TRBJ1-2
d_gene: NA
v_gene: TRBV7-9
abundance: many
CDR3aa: CASSLQTDYGYTF
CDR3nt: TGTGCCAGCAGCTTACAAACGGACTATGGCTACACCTTC

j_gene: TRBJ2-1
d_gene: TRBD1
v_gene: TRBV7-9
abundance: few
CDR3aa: CASTGGAVDEQFF
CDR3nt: TGTGCCAGTACAGGGGGCGCAGTCGATGAGCAGTTCTTC

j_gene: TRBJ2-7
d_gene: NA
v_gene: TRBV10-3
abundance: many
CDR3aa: CASSDGLPYEQYF
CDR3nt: TGCGCCAGCTCCGACGGACTCCCCTACGAGCAGTACTTC

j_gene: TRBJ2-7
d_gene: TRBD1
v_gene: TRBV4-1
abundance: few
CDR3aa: CASSRPSGGENREQYF
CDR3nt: TGCGCCAGCAGTCGACCATCAGGGGGCGAGAATAGGGAGCAGTACTTC

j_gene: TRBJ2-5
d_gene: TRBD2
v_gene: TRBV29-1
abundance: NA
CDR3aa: CSVYTSGSETQYF
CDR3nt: TGCAGCGTTTACACTAGCGGGAGTGAGACCCAGTACTTC

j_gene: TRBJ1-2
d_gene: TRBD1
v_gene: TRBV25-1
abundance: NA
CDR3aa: CASSQGQGADLYGYTF
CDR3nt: TGTGCCAGCTCACAGGGACAGGGGGCTGATCTCTATGGCTACACCTTC

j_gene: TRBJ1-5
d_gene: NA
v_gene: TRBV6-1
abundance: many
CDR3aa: CASSVGHWGGQPQHF
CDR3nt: TGTGCCAGCAGTGTGGGACACTGGGGAGGGCAGCCCCAGCATTTT

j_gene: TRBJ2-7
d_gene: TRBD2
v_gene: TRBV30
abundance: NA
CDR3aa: CATEREARYEQYF
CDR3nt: TGTGCCACCGAGCGGGAGGCCCGCTACGAGCAGTACTTC

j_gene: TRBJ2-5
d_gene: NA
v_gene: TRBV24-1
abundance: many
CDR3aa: CATRGPLGVETQYF
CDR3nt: TGTGCCACCAGGGGGCCTCTCGGTGTGGAGACCCAGTACTTC

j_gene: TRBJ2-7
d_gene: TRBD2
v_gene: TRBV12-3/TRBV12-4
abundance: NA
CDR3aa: CASSPRGGGGGEQYF
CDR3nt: TGTGCCAGCAGTCCCCGAGGTGGGGGGGGAGGCGAGCAGTACTTC

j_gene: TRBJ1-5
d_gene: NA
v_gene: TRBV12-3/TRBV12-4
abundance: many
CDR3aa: CASTLDLGNQPQHF
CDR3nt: TGTGCCAGCACCTTGGATTTAGGCAATCAGCCCCAGCATTTT

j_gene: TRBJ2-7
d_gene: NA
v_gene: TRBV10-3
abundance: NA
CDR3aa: CAISDAGTVYEQYF
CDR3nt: TGTGCCATCAGTGATGCCGGGACGGTTTACGAGCAGTACTTC

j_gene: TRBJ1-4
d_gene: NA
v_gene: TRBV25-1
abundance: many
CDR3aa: CASSELRQKNEKLFF
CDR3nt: TGTGCCAGCAGTGAATTAAGACAGAAAAATGAAAAACTGTTTTTT